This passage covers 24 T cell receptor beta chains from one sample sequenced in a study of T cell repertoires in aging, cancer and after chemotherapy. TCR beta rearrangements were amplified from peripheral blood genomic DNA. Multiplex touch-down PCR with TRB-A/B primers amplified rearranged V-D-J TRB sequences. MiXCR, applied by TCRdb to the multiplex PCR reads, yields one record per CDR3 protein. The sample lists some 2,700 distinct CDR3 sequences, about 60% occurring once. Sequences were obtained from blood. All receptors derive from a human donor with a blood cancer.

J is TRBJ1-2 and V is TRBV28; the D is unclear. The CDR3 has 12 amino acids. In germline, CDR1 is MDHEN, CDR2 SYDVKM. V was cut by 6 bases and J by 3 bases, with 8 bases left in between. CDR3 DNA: TGTGCCAGCAGCGTCGTGGACTATGGCTACACCTTC. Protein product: CASSVVDYGYTF.

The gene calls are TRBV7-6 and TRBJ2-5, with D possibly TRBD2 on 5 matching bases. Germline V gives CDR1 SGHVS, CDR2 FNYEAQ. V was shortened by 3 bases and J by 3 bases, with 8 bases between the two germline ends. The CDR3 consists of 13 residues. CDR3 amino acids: CASSFKGEETQYF. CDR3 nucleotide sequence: TGTGCCAGCAGCTTTAAGGGAGAAGAGACCCAGTACTTC.

This chain's CDR3 is CASSKQGAEETQYF. The CDR3 DNA sequence: TGTGCCAGTAGTAAACAGGGGGCTGAAGAGACCCAGTACTTC. The rearrangement joins TRBV19 to TRBJ2-5; 9 nucleotides match TRBD1. V was pared by 4 bases and J by 3 bases, with 3 bases of the junction left unmatched. The CDR3 contains 14 residues. Germline-derived CDR1 and CDR2 are LNHDA and SQIVND (reference sequence).

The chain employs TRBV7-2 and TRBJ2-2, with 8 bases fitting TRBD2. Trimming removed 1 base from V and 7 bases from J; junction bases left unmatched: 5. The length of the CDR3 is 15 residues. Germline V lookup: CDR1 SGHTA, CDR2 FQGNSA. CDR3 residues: CASSLDGGALGELFF. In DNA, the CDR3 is TGTGCCAGCAGCTTAGACGGGGGGGCCCTCGGGGAGCTGTTTTTT.

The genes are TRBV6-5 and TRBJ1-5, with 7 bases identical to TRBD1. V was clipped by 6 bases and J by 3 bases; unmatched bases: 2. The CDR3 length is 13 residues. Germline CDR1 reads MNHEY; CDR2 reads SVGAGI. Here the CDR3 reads CASSDRVNQPQHF. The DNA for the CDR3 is TGTGCCAGCAGCGACAGGGTCAATCAGCCCCAGCATTTT.

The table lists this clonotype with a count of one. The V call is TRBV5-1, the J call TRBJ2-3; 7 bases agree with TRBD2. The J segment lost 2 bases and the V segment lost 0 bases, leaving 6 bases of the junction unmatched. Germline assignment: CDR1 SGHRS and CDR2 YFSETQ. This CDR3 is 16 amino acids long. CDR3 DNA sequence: TGCGCCAGCAGCTTGGGCCTAGCGGAGACCACAGATACGCAGTATTTT. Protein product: CASSLGLAETTDTQYF.

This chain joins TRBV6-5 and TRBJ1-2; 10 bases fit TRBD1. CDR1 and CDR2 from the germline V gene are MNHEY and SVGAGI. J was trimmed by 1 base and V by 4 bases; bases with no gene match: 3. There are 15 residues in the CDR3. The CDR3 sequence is CASSFRTGGNYGYTF. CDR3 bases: TGTGCCAGCAGTTTCCGGACAGGGGGTAACTATGGCTACACCTTC.

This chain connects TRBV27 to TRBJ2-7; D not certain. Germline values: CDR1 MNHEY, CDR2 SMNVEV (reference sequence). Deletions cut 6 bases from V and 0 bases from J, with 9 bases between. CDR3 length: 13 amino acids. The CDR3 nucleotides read TGTGCCAGCAGCCGGGTTCTCTCCTACGAGCAGTACTTC. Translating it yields CASSRVLSYEQYF.

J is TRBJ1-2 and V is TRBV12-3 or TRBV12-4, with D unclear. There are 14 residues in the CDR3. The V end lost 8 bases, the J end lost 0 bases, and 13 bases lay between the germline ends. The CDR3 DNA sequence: TGTGCCAGCCTCTCGGGGATTACTAACTATGGCTACACCTTC. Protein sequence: CASLSGITNYGYTF.

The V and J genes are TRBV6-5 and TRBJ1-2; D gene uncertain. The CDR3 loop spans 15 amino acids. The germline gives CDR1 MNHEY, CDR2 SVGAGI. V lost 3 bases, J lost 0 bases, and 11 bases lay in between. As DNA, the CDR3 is TGTGCCAGCAGTTATTACAACGGGGCTAACTATGGCTACACCTTC. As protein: CASSYYNGANYGYTF.

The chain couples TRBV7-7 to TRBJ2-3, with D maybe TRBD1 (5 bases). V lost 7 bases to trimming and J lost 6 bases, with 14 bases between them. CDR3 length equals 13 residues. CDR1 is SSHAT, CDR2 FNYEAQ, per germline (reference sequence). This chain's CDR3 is CASTSAPGDTQYF. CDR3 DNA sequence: TGTGCCAGCACCTCGGCGCCAGGGGATACGCAGTATTTT.

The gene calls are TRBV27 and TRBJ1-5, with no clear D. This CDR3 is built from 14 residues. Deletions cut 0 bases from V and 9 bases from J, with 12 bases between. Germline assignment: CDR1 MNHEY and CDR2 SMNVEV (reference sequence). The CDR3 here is CASSLSSQVTPQHF. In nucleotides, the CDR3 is TGTGCCAGCAGTTTATCGAGCCAGGTCACGCCCCAGCATTTT.

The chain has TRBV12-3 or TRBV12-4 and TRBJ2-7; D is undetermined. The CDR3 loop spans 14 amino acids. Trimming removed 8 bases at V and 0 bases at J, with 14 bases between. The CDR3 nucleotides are TGTGCCAGCGTACGGACCGATTCCTCCTACGAGCAGTACTTC. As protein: CASVRTDSSYEQYF.

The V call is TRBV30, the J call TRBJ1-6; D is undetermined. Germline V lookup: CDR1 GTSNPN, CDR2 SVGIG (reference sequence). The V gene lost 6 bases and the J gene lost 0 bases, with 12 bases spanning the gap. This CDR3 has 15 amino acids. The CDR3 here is CACRAKSSYNSPLHF. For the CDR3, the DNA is TGTGCCTGTAGGGCCAAGAGCTCCTATAATTCACCCCTCCACTTT.

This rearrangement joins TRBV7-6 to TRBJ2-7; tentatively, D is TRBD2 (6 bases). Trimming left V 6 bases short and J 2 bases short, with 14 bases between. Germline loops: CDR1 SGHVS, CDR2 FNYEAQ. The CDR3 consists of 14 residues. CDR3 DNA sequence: TGTGCCAGCAGTCGAGTTGCGGGACCCTACGAGCAGTACTTC. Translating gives CASSRVAGPYEQYF.

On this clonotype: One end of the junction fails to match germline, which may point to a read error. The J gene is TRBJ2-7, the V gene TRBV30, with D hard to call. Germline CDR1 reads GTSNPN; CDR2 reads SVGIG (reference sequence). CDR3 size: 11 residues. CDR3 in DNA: TGTGCCTGGAGTTCGAACTACGAGAAGTACTTC. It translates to CAWSSNYEKYF.

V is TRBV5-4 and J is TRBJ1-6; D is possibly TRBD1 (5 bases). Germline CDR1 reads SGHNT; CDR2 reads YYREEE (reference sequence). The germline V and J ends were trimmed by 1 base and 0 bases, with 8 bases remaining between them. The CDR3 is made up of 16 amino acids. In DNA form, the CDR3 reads TGTGCCAGCAGCTTGAGGGGAAGCTCCTATAATTCACCCCTCCACTTT. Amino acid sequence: CASSLRGSSYNSPLHF.

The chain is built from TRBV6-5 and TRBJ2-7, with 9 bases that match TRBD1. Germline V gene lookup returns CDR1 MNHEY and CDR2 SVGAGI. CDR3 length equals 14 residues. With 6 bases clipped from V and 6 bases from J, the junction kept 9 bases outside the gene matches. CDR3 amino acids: CASSEDRGRSEQYF. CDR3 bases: TGTGCCAGCAGCGAGGACAGGGGCCGGTCCGAGCAGTACTTC.

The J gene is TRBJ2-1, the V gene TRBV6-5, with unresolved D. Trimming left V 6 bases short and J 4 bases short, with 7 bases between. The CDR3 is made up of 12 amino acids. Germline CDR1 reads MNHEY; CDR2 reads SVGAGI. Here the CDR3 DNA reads TGTGCCAGCAGCAGACCATACAATGAGCAGTTCTTC. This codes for CASSRPYNEQFF.

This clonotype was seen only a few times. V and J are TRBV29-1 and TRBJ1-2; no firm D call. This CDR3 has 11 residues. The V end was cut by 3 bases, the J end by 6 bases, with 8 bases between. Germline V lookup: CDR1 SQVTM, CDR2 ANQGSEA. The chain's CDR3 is CSVEERNGYTF. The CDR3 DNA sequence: TGCAGCGTTGAGGAACGAAATGGCTACACCTTC.

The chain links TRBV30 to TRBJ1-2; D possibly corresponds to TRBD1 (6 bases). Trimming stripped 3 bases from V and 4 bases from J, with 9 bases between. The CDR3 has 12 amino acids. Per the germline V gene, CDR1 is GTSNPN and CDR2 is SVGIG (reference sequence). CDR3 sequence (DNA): TGTGCCTGGAGCACAGGGCCCTATGGCTACACCTTC. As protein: CAWSTGPYGYTF.

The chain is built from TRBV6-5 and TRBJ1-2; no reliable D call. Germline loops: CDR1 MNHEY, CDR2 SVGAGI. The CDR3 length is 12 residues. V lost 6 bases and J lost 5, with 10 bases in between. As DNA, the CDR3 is TGTGCCAGCAGCTCGATTAGGTATGGCTACACCTTC. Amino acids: CASSSIRYGYTF.

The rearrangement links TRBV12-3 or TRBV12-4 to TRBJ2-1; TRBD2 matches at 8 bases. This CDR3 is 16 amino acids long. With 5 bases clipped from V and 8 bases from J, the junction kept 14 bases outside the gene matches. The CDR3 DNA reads TGTGCCAGCAGTCCCCGGTTAGCGGGAAGGATCGATGAGCAGTTCTTC. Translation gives CASSPRLAGRIDEQFF.

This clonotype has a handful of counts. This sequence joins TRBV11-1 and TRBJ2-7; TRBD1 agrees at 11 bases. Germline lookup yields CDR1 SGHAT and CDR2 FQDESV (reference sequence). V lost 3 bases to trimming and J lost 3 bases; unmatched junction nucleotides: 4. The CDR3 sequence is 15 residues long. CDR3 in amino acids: CASSLVGTGGYEQYF. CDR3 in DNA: TGTGCCAGCAGCTTGGTAGGGACAGGGGGCTACGAGCAGTACTTC. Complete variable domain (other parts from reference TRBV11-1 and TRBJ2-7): EAEVAQSPRYKITEKSQAVAFWCDPISGHATLYWYRQILGQGPELLVQFQDESVVDDSQLPKDRFSAERLKGVDSTLKIQPAELGDSAMYLCASSLVGTGGYEQYFGPGTRLTVT.